The 3 T cell receptor beta chains presented below share a single source sample, sequenced in a study of blood T cells in healthy people across ages. For the second PCR, which ran for about 6 to 11 cycles, a sample-barcoded 5' primer and a J-beta primer mix were used. TCRdb analysed the 5' RACE reads with MiXCR anew, one entry per CDR3 protein. Here the sample spans around 870,000 distinct CDR3 sequences, less than 35% being singletons. Sequenced material: blood. The receptors shown here come from a woman of 80 years or more in good health.

This clonotype was recorded many times. The chain carries TRBV6-2 or TRBV6-3 and TRBJ2-1, with 12 bases aligning to TRBD2. The CDR3 has 15 amino acids. V dropped 7 bases and J dropped 10; count of bases not matched to a gene: 11. Germline values: CDR1 MNHEY, CDR2 SVGEGT. CDR3 coding DNA: TGTGCCAGCACTATTGCCGGGACTAGCGGGCGGGAGCAGTTCTTC. It encodes CASTIAGTSGREQFF.

This clonotype was found many times. The chain has TRBV12-3 or TRBV12-4 and TRBJ1-1; D is perhaps TRBD1 (5 bases). The CDR3 length is 14 residues. Trimming removed 3 bases at V and 4 bases at J, with 12 bases between. The CDR3 DNA sequence: TGTGCCAGCAGTTTGAGGGGTGAGGGCACTGAAGCTTTCTTT. It is translated as CASSLRGEGTEAFF.

This clonotype was picked up a small number of times. The chain joins TRBV7-2 to TRBJ1-4; D possibly corresponds to TRBD1 (5 bases). Germline V gives CDR1 SGHTA, CDR2 FQGNSA. CDR3 length equals 15 residues. Trimming left V 0 bases short and J 5 bases short, with 10 bases between. The CDR3 DNA reads as TGTGCCAGCAGCTTAGCGAACAGGCTAAATGAAAAACTGTTTTTT. This codes for CASSLANRLNEKLFF.